The 17 T cell receptor beta chains presented below share a single source sample, sequenced in a study of blood T cell repertoires in COVID-19. Clones were read by immunoSEQ multiplex PCR, and TCRdb kept only the in-frame ones, dropping some. This table has some 170,000 clones, about 83% appearing once. The material sequenced was peripheral blood. These receptors were collected from a man in his sixties with acute or convalescent COVID-19.

This clone showed up just once. The V and J genes are TRBV18 and TRBJ1-1, with D unclear. The V gene's germline CDR1 is KGHSH and CDR2 LQKENI. V was clipped by 1 base and J by 0 bases, with 15 bases between them. The length of the CDR3 is 17 residues. In DNA, the CDR3 is TGTGCCAGCTCACCACTTTCCGGTTCCCTTATGAACACTGAAGCTTTCTTT. Encoded protein: CASSPLSGSLMNTEAFF. Combining the CDR3 with reference TRBV18 and TRBJ1-1 gives the whole variable domain NAGVMQNPRHLVRRRGQEARLRCSPMKGHSHVYWYRQLPEEGLKFMVYLQKENIIDESGMPKERFSAEFPKEGPSILRIQQVVRGDSAAYFCASSPLSGSLMNTEAFFGQGTRLTVV.

The chain couples TRBV19 to TRBJ2-7; possibly TRBD1 for D (8 bases). The length of the CDR3 is 15 residues. V dropped 3 bases and J dropped 1 base, with 13 bases sitting between them. Per the germline V gene, CDR1 is LNHDA and CDR2 is SQIVND (reference sequence). CDR3 sequence: CASSIQQGGSYEQYF. The DNA of the CDR3 is TGTGCCAGTAGTATTCAACAGGGGGGGTCCTACGAGCAGTACTTC. Based on the CDR3 plus reference TRBV19 and TRBJ2-7, the full variable domain is DGGITQSPKYLFRKEGQNVTLSCEQNLNHDAMYWYRQDPGQGLRLIYYSQIVNDFQKGDIAEGYSVSREKKESFPLTVTSAQKNPTAFYLCASSIQQGGSYEQYFGPGTRLTVT.

This clone was detected only a few times. The chain recombines TRBV19 with TRBJ2-7; 8 nucleotides agree with TRBD1. CDR1 and CDR2 from the germline V gene are LNHDA and SQIVND (reference sequence). This CDR3 region has 12 residues. The trim removed 5 bases at V and 12 bases at J, leaving 9 bases unmatched. DNA for the CDR3: TGTGCCAGTAGTCGGGACAGGCGGGAAAGGTACTTC. Protein product: CASSRDRRERYF.

The chain employs TRBV4-1 and TRBJ2-5, with 11 nucleotides matching TRBD1. The CDR3 totals 16 residues. Germline loops: CDR1 MGHRA, CDR2 YSYEKL. V was pared by 5 bases and J by 5 bases, with 10 bases of the junction left unmatched. The CDR3 sequence: CASSISGQGARETQYF. The CDR3 coding sequence is TGCGCCAGCAGCATTTCCGGACAGGGGGCGCGGGAGACCCAGTACTTC.

This clone was counted a single time. V gene TRBV3-1 (or the pseudogene TRBV3-2) combines with J gene TRBJ1-2; TRBD1 matches at 8 bases. There are 14 residues in the CDR3. Germline V gene data show CDR1 as LGHDT and CDR2 as YNNKEL (reference sequence). V gave up 4 bases and J gave up 5 bases; unmatched junction bases: 6. CDR3 bases: TGTGCCAGCAGCCCGAACCGGGACAGGTATGGCTACACCTTC. It is translated as CASSPNRDRYGYTF.

The chain joins TRBV6-5 to TRBJ2-7; D perhaps matches TRBD2 (5 bases). V was cut by 2 bases and J by 2 bases, with 7 bases left in between. Germline V CDR1 and CDR2: MNHEY, SVGAGI. The CDR3 totals 13 residues. The CDR3 nucleotides read TGTGCCAGCAGTTACCCCGGGACCTACGAGCAGTACTTC. This sequence encodes CASSYPGTYEQYF.

The genes are TRBV28 and TRBJ1-5, with D perhaps matching TRBD1 (6 bases). The V gene's germline CDR1 is MDHEN and CDR2 SYDVKM. The CDR3 loop spans 16 amino acids. With 4 bases removed from V and 0 bases from J, the gap between germline ends came to 13 bases. The CDR3 region has the DNA TGTGCCAGCAGTTCGGACAGAGACTATAGCAATCAGCCCCAGCATTTT. Translated: CASSSDRDYSNQPQHF.

The gene calls are TRBV4-1 and TRBJ1-5; D not resolved. Looked up from germline, CDR1 is MGHRA and CDR2 is YSYEKL. The V and J ends lost 0 bases and 6 bases respectively, with 12 bases between them. The CDR3 sequence is 15 residues long. The CDR3 nucleotides read TGCGCCAGCAGCCAAGAAGACCCACCGGGTCAGCCCCAGCATTTT. It encodes CASSQEDPPGQPQHF.

The chain joins TRBV6-4 to TRBJ1-2; D unresolved. V lost 5 bases to trimming and J lost 2 bases, with 12 bases between them. The CDR3 runs to 14 residues. CDR1 MRHNA and CDR2 SNTAGT come from the germline V gene. CDR3 sequence (DNA): TGTGCCAGCAGTCCAGGCCCGGGGAACTATGGCTACACCTTC. Its translation: CASSPGPGNYGYTF.

As regards this clone: The CDR3 does not close with the conserved phenylalanine or tryptophan, likely indicating a read error. The DNA is left out, because the CDR3 cannot be placed on it with certainty; the CDR3 is given as TCRdb lists it. The chain recombines TRBV30 with TRBJ1-1; the table assigns TRBD1, which was not confirmed against the DNA. The CDR3 extends over 13 residues, inclusive of both ends. Per germline, CDR1 GTSNPN and CDR2 SVGIG (reference sequence). The CDR3 loop is CAWRQGAGEGIIV.

V gene TRBV3-1 (or the pseudogene TRBV3-2) combines with J gene TRBJ2-1; D is possibly TRBD2 (5 bases). The CDR3 runs to 16 residues. Germline CDR1 and CDR2: LGHDT and YNNKEL (reference sequence). The ends were cut back, 3 bases at V and 6 bases at J, with 18 bases in the middle. The CDR3 DNA follows: TGTGCCAGCAGCCAGCTTACCTCGGGGATTCGCAATGAGCAGTTCTTC. Translated, it gives CASSQLTSGIRNEQFF.

The rearrangement uses TRBV19 and TRBJ1-1; D not resolved. The CDR3 runs 12 residues. Per the germline V gene, CDR1 is LNHDA and CDR2 is SQIVND (reference sequence). V was clipped by 5 bases and J by 4 bases, with 8 bases between them. The CDR3 region is CASSFISTEAFF. CDR3 nucleotides: TGTGCCAGTAGTTTTATTTCCACTGAAGCTTTCTTT.

Points on this clone: Other nucleotide sequences from this sample produce the same CDR3. The chain uses TRBV7-9 and TRBJ2-5; D is undetermined. CDR1 and CDR2 (germline): SEHNR, FQNEAQ (reference sequence). V lost 5 bases and J lost 1, with 2 bases in between. The CDR3 sequence is 11 residues long. CDR3 in amino acids: CASSLQETQYF. In nucleotides, the CDR3 is TGTGCCAGCAGCCTCCAAGAGACCCAGTACTTC. Full variable domain (remainder filled in from reference TRBV7-9 and TRBJ2-5): DTGVSQNPRHKITKRGQNVTFRCDPISEHNRLYWYRQTLGQGPEFLTYFQNEAQLEKSRLLSDRFSAERPKGSFSTLEIQRTEQGDSAMYLCASSLQETQYFGPGTRLLVL.

This clone appeared a few times. For the CDR3, the DNA is TGTGCCATCAGTGATTCGGAAAACAGGGTTTTAGCAACTTACGAGCAGTACTTC. Encoded protein: CAISDSENRVLATYEQYF. The chain is built from TRBV10-3 and TRBJ2-7; D perhaps matches TRBD1 (6 bases). V gave up 3 bases and J gave up 4 bases, with 25 bases separating them. CDR1 is ENHRY, CDR2 SYGVKD, per germline. The CDR3 runs to 18 residues.

This clone was observed once. The genes are TRBV19 and TRBJ2-7; no firm D call. CDR3 length: 13 amino acids. Germline V gene sequence: CDR1 LNHDA, CDR2 SQIVND (reference sequence). Between the trimmed V and J ends, which lost 5 bases and 2 bases, there was a span of 10 bases. CDR3 sequence (DNA): TGTGCCAGTAGTTTCCAGGCGACCTACGAGCAGTACTTC. Its translation is CASSFQATYEQYF. Looking up the rest from reference TRBV19 and TRBJ2-7 gives the full variable domain: DGGITQSPKYLFRKEGQNVTLSCEQNLNHDAMYWYRQDPGQGLRLIYYSQIVNDFQKGDIAEGYSVSREKKESFPLTVTSAQKNPTAFYLCASSFQATYEQYFGPGTRLTVT.

This clone was observed a few times. The rearrangement links TRBV5-8 to TRBJ2-5; TRBD1 matches at 8 bases. Germline CDR1 reads SGHTS; CDR2 reads YDEGEE. The CDR3 consists of 15 residues. J was trimmed by 5 bases and V by 4 bases; bases with no gene match: 10. CDR3 sequence (DNA): TGTGCCAGCAGCGAGGGGGACAGGCCGACCGAGACCCAGTACTTC. Encoded protein: CASSEGDRPTETQYF.

The chain joins TRBV4-2 to TRBJ2-2; D is perhaps TRBD1 (5 bases). The V end was cut by 5 bases, the J end by 1 base, with 11 bases between. This CDR3 has 15 amino acids. CDR1 LGHNA and CDR2 YNFKEQ come from the germline V gene. The CDR3: CASSAHGQNTGELFF. The CDR3 DNA reads TGTGCCAGCAGCGCACACGGACAGAACACCGGGGAGCTGTTTTTT.